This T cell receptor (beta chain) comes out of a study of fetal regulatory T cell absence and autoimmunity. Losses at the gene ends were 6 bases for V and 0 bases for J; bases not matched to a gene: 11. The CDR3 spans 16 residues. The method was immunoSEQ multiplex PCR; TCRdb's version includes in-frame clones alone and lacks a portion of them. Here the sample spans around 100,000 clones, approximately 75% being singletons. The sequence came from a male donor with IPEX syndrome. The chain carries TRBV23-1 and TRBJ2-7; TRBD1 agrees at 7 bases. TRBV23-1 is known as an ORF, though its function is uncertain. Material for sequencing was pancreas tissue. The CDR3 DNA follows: TGCGCCAGCAGCAAGATACAGGGGCGAGACTCCTACGAGCAGTACTTC. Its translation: CASSKIQGRDSYEQYF.